The 32 T cell receptor beta chains listed next were all sequenced from one sample in a study of blood T cell repertoires in COVID-19. TCRdb keeps only in-frame clones here, not all; method: immunoSEQ multiplex PCR. The sample carries around 200,000 clones, 70% to 85% recorded once. Source material: peripheral blood. These receptors all stem from a human donor in a cohort sampled during active COVID-19.

The rearrangement links TRBV6-5 to TRBJ2-5; 8 bases agree with TRBD1. Germline V lookup: CDR1 MNHEY, CDR2 SVGAGI. With 4 bases clipped from V and 7 bases from J, the junction kept 8 bases outside the gene matches. The CDR3 contains 14 residues. Here the CDR3 DNA reads TGTGCCAGCAGTTCGGAGGGACAGGACGCGACCCAGTACTTC. Translation gives CASSSEGQDATQYF.

J is TRBJ2-1 and V is TRBV5-1, with D tentatively TRBD1 (6 bases). The germline CDR1 and CDR2 sequences are SGHRS and YFSETQ. The CDR3 is made up of 16 amino acids. V lost 2 bases and J 4 bases, leaving 16 bases between the germline ends. The CDR3 region is CASSFSGTRVYNEQFF. The CDR3 DNA reads as TGCGCCAGCAGCTTTTCCGGGACAAGGGTATACAATGAGCAGTTCTTC.

The rearrangement links TRBV13 to TRBJ1-2; 7 positions agree with TRBD1. The length of the CDR3 is 17 residues. The ends lost 0 bases at V and 8 bases at J; junction bases unmatched: 15. Germline-derived CDR1 and CDR2 are PRHDT and FYEKMQ (reference sequence). In nucleotides, the CDR3 is TGTGCCAGCAGCTTAGGCGGCAGGGGGTTCTTGTATAACGGCTACACCTTC. Its protein is CASSLGGRGFLYNGYTF.

V usage is TRBV5-5 and J usage is TRBJ2-7; TRBD1 matches 9 bases. This CDR3 is 16 amino acids long. V was clipped by 4 bases and J by 1 base; unmatched bases: 9. Germline CDR1 is SGHKS and CDR2 is YYEKEE (reference sequence). CDR3 in DNA: TGTGCCAGCAGCCTATCCGGACAGGGGCGTTCCTACGAGCAGTACTTC. It translates to CASSLSGQGRSYEQYF.

The chain employs TRBV7-6 and TRBJ1-4, with D unclear. The CDR3 runs to 15 residues. V was pared by 4 bases and J by 7 bases, with 16 bases between. Germline CDR1 and CDR2: SGHVS and FNYEAQ. The DNA of the CDR3 is TGTGCCAGCAGCTCCAACTCAGCCCGGGGTGAAAAACTGTTTTTT. Translating it yields CASSSNSARGEKLFF.

V and J are TRBV6-5 and TRBJ2-5, with D perhaps matching TRBD1 (5 bases). V lost 0 bases, J lost 3 bases, and 8 bases lay in between. The CDR3 is made up of 14 amino acids. The germline V gene encodes CDR1 MNHEY and CDR2 SVGAGI. CDR3 nucleotide sequence: TGTGCCAGCAGTTACTCCCCAGGGAAAGAGACCCAGTACTTC. The encoded protein is CASSYSPGKETQYF.

This clone was observed a handful of times. The CDR3 DNA reads TGTGCCAGCAGTCTTCGACTAGCGGGGGACCTCACCGGGGAGCTGTTTTTT. Amino acid sequence: CASSLRLAGDLTGELFF. This chain uses TRBV7-8 with TRBJ2-2, with 12 bases aligning to TRBD2. Per germline, CDR1 SGHVS and CDR2 FQNEAQ. This CDR3 has 17 amino acids. The V and J ends lost 6 bases and 4 bases, in that order; junction bases with no gene match: 9.

This sequence joins TRBV5-1 and TRBJ1-2, with D maybe TRBD1 (5 bases). CDR1 SGHRS and CDR2 YFSETQ come from the germline V gene. The CDR3 extends over 16 amino acids. The germline V and J ends were trimmed by 7 bases and 0 bases, with 19 bases remaining between them. CDR3 in amino acids: CASGTGWEIANYGYTF. CDR3 nucleotides: TGCGCCAGCGGTACAGGATGGGAAATTGCTAACTATGGCTACACCTTC. Full variable domain (missing parts from reference TRBV5-1 and TRBJ1-2): KAGVTQTPRYLIKTRGQQVTLSCSPISGHRSVSWYQQTPGQGLQFLFEYFSETQRNKGNFPGRFSGRQFSNSRSEMNVSTLELGDSALYLCASGTGWEIANYGYTFGSGTRLTVV.

The chain recombines TRBV4-1 with TRBJ2-5; D gene unclear. Germline CDR1 MGHRA, CDR2 YSYEKL. The V gene lost 0 bases and the J gene lost 3 bases, with 5 bases spanning the gap. The CDR3 runs to 13 residues. This CDR3 is CASSQELEETQYF. The CDR3 DNA reads TGCGCCAGCAGCCAAGAACTTGAAGAGACCCAGTACTTC.

This chain links TRBV27 with TRBJ2-7; 11 positions agree with TRBD1. The trim removed 5 bases at V and 2 bases at J, leaving 8 bases unmatched. Germline CDR1 reads MNHEY; CDR2 reads SMNVEV (reference sequence). The CDR3 loop spans 16 amino acids. The CDR3 DNA is TGTGCCAGCAGTCTCATAAGGACAGGGGGCCCCTACGAGCAGTACTTC. Encoded protein: CASSLIRTGGPYEQYF.

V usage is TRBV5-4 and J usage is TRBJ2-2, with 7 bases that match TRBD2. The CDR3 is 16 residues long. Germline trimming cut 0 bases from V and 0 bases from J; bases unmatched to any gene: 2. Germline V gene sequence: CDR1 SGHNT, CDR2 YYREEE (reference sequence). The CDR3 reads CASSLGAGANTGELFF. The CDR3 bases are TGTGCCAGCAGCTTGGGGGCGGGGGCGAACACCGGGGAGCTGTTTTTT.

The rearrangement uses TRBV15 and TRBJ2-3; 8 nucleotides match TRBD2. Trimming at V came to 1 base and at J to 10 bases, leaving 4 bases not matched to a gene. Germline lookup yields CDR1 LNHNV and CDR2 YYDKDF (reference sequence). This CDR3 comprises 13 residues. CDR3 residues: CATSRGLAGSQYF. The DNA for the CDR3 is TGTGCCACCAGCAGAGGGCTAGCGGGTTCGCAGTATTTT.

The chain is built from TRBV3-1 (or the pseudogene TRBV3-2) and TRBJ1-2; D unresolved. The V gene's germline CDR1 is LGHDT and CDR2 YNNKEL (reference sequence). The germline V and J ends were trimmed by 0 bases and 3 bases, with 2 bases remaining between them. The CDR3 spans 12 residues. CDR3 amino acids: CASSQDDYGYTF. In DNA, the CDR3 is TGTGCCAGCAGCCAAGACGACTATGGCTACACCTTC.

The chain links TRBV29-1 to TRBJ2-3; D gene ambiguous. CDR1 is SQVTM and CDR2 is ANQGSEA in the germline V gene. The CDR3 is 12 residues long. Trimming left V 8 bases short and J 4 bases short, with 13 bases between. The CDR3 sequence: CSSTESADTQYF. The CDR3 DNA reads TGCAGCAGCACAGAGTCGGCAGATACGCAGTATTTT.

The chain joins TRBV10-3 to TRBJ1-2; 7 bases fit TRBD1. The CDR3 sequence is 13 residues long. The germline V gene has CDR1 ENHRY and CDR2 SYGVKD. Losses at the gene ends were 7 bases for V and 13 bases for J; bases not matched to a gene: 15. CDR3: CAINPGQSLPSTF. For the CDR3, the DNA is TGTGCCATCAATCCGGGACAGTCTCTACCCAGCACCTTC.

This clone showed up just once. V is TRBV6-1 and J is TRBJ1-2; no clear D gene. Germline V lookup: CDR1 MNHNS, CDR2 SASEGT. V was clipped by 2 bases and J by 4 bases, with 14 bases between them. The CDR3 length is 15 residues. CDR3 nucleotide sequence: TGTGCCAGCAGTGAACGAGGGTCGGGGTTCTATGGCTACACCTTC. Its protein is CASSERGSGFYGYTF.

The V call is TRBV12-3 or TRBV12-4, the J call TRBJ1-3; D is perhaps TRBD1 (6 bases). The CDR3 covers 13 residues. V was pared by 8 bases and J by 0 bases, with 8 bases between. The CDR3 DNA sequence: TGTGCCAGCGGACAGAGCTCTGGAAACACCATATATTTT. This gives the protein CASGQSSGNTIYF.

The V gene is TRBV27, the J gene TRBJ1-1; D ambiguous. The germline V and J ends were trimmed by 6 bases and 1 base, with 12 bases remaining between them. The germline V gene encodes CDR1 MNHEY and CDR2 SMNVEV (reference sequence). This CDR3 contains 14 residues. The CDR3 protein is CASRGVGENTEAFF. As DNA, the CDR3 is TGTGCCAGCAGGGGAGTTGGGGAGAACACTGAAGCTTTCTTT.

In this sample, this clone turned up once. The chain combines TRBV3-1 (or the pseudogene TRBV3-2) with TRBJ2-4; TRBD2 matches 7 bases. The length of the CDR3 is 16 residues. In germline, CDR1 is LGHDT, CDR2 YNNKEL (reference sequence). V shed 4 bases, J shed 0 bases, and the junction held 6 bases outside the gene matches. Here the CDR3 DNA reads TGTGCCAGCAGCCTACGAGCGGGGATAGCCAAAAACATTCAGTACTTC. This sequence encodes CASSLRAGIAKNIQYF.

The rearrangement links TRBV5-6 to TRBJ1-2; 8 bases map to TRBD1. The germline gives CDR1 SGHDT, CDR2 YYEEEE. J was trimmed by 1 base and V by 2 bases; bases with no gene match: 7. The CDR3 is 16 residues long. CDR3: CASSFSTGGINYGYTF. Written as DNA, the CDR3 is TGTGCCAGCAGCTTCTCTACAGGGGGGATTAACTATGGCTACACCTTC. The full variable domain, with the rest looked up from reference TRBV5-6 and TRBJ1-2, is DAGVTQSPTHLIKTRGQQVTLRCSPKSGHDTVSWYQQALGQGPQFIFQYYEEEERQRGNFPDRFSGHQFPNYSSELNVNALLLGDSALYLCASSFSTGGINYGYTFGSGTRLTVV.

V usage is TRBV10-3 and J usage is TRBJ2-2; the D gene is possibly TRBD1 (6 bases). CDR1 is ENHRY, CDR2 SYGVKD, per germline. V shed 5 bases and J shed 0 bases, with 10 bases lying between them. The CDR3 is 15 residues long. CDR3 sequence (DNA): TGTGCCATCAGTACAGGGAATTCGAACACCGGGGAGCTGTTTTTT. The encoded protein is CAISTGNSNTGELFF.

The rearrangement joins TRBV15 to TRBJ2-7; D is uncertain. The CDR3 length is 13 residues. The V end lost 0 bases, the J end lost 5 bases, and 8 bases lay between the germline ends. Germline V lookup: CDR1 LNHNV, CDR2 YYDKDF (reference sequence). The DNA of the CDR3 is TGTGCCACCAGCAGAGATTGGCTGGACGAGCAGTACTTC. Its protein product is CATSRDWLDEQYF.

This rearrangement joins TRBV6-2 or TRBV6-3 to TRBJ1-5; 9 bases align to TRBD1. CDR3 length equals 17 residues. V gave up 6 bases and J gave up 2 bases; unmatched junction bases: 11. The germline V gene encodes CDR1 MNHEY and CDR2 SVGEGT. This CDR3 is CASSPGTGIGGNQPQHF. Here the CDR3 DNA reads TGTGCCAGCAGCCCCGGGACAGGGATAGGTGGCAATCAGCCCCAGCATTTT.

This clone came up a few times. The chain's CDR3 is CASSQSQRGAYNEQFF. CDR3 nucleotides: TGTGCCAGCAGCCAATCTCAGCGGGGGGCCTACAATGAGCAGTTCTTC. V usage is TRBV4-2 and J usage is TRBJ2-1; 9 bases line up with TRBD2. The CDR3 sequence is 16 residues long. J lost 2 bases, V lost 2 bases, and 4 bases had no gene match. Germline assignment: CDR1 LGHNA and CDR2 YNFKEQ.

The rearrangement joins TRBV9 to TRBJ2-7; 7 bases agree with TRBD1. J gave up 6 bases and V 2 bases, and 8 bases lay outside the gene matches. CDR1 is SGDLS and CDR2 is YYNGEE in the germline V gene. The CDR3 contains 14 residues. In DNA, the CDR3 is TGTGCCAGCAGCGTTAACCTACAGGGGAGCGAGCAGTACTTC. Translation gives CASSVNLQGSEQYF.

V usage is TRBV18 and J usage is TRBJ1-5; 8 bases fit TRBD1. Germline CDR1 reads KGHSH; CDR2 reads LQKENI. The CDR3 covers 16 residues. V trimming: 5 bases; J trimming: 2 bases; junction bases outside the gene matches: 8. In DNA, the CDR3 is TGTGCCAGCTCAACGAGCGGGACAGGAGGCAATCAGCCCCAGCATTTT. It is translated as CASSTSGTGGNQPQHF.

This clone was counted a single time. This rearrangement joins TRBV5-8 to TRBJ2-7, with TRBD1 matching over 9 bases. The CDR3 contains 15 residues. The J segment lost 1 base and the V segment lost 5 bases, leaving 7 bases of the junction unmatched. CDR1 is SGHTS and CDR2 is YDEGEE in the germline V gene. This CDR3 is CASRLTGGKSYEQYF. DNA for the CDR3: TGTGCCAGCAGACTTACAGGGGGCAAGTCCTACGAGCAGTACTTC.

The rearrangement joins TRBV5-1 to TRBJ1-1; D is perhaps TRBD1 (5 bases). Deletions cut 4 bases from V and 5 bases from J, with 21 bases between. The CDR3 has 16 amino acids. Germline V lookup: CDR1 SGHRS, CDR2 YFSETQ. The CDR3 loop is CASSRPGPTGGTEAFF. In nucleotides, the CDR3 is TGCGCCAGCAGCCGGCCGGGACCGACGGGGGGTACTGAAGCTTTCTTT.

This chain uses TRBV20-1 with TRBJ1-2; D is uncertain. Germline CDR1 and CDR2: DFQATT and SNEGSKA (reference sequence). This CDR3 is 11 amino acids long. V was cut by 5 bases and J by 5 bases, with 9 bases left in between. The CDR3 DNA reads TGCAGTGCTCCGCGAGGGTATGGCTACACCTTC. This sequence encodes CSAPRGYGYTF.

This sequence joins TRBV5-8 and TRBJ1-1; 8 nucleotides agree with TRBD1. The V gene end was trimmed by 5 bases and the J gene end by 0 bases; junction bases not matched to a gene: 9. From germline, CDR1 is SGHTS and CDR2 YDEGEE. The CDR3 length is 16 residues. CDR3 loop: CASRLETGAVNTEAFF. DNA for the CDR3: TGTGCCAGCAGACTGGAGACAGGGGCGGTGAACACTGAAGCTTTCTTT. Combining the CDR3 with reference TRBV5-8 and TRBJ1-1 gives the whole variable domain EAGVTQSPTHLIKTRGQQATLRCSPISGHTSVYWYQQALGLGLQFLLWYDEGEERNRGNFPPRFSGRQFPNYSSELNVNALELEDSALYLCASRLETGAVNTEAFFGQGTRLTVV.

The genes are TRBV9 and TRBJ1-2; D unclear. The V end was cut by 4 bases, the J end by 8 bases, with 15 bases between. Germline lookup yields CDR1 SGDLS and CDR2 YYNGEE. CDR3 length: 13 residues. CDR3 protein: CASSPNGWPGYTF. In nucleotides, the CDR3 is TGTGCCAGCAGCCCTAACGGGTGGCCGGGCTACACCTTC.

V and J are TRBV5-1 and TRBJ2-1; 10 nucleotides agree with TRBD2. J gave up 2 bases and V 3 bases, and 11 bases lay outside the gene matches. CDR1 is SGHRS, CDR2 YFSETQ, per germline. The CDR3 loop spans 18 amino acids. The CDR3 here is CASSSGVSGGHTYNEQFF. As DNA, the CDR3 is TGCGCCAGCAGCTCAGGGGTTAGCGGGGGGCACACCTACAATGAGCAGTTCTTC.